This passage covers 9 T cell receptor beta chains from one sample sequenced in a study of PD-L1 blockade in urothelial cancer. Profiling relied on immunoSEQ multiplex PCR, and the TCRdb table lists in-frame clones only, not all of them. The sample records just over 50,000 clones, approximately 83% being singletons. The material sequenced was PBMCs, taken around atezolizumab (anti-PD-L1) treatment. These receptors all come from a man aged 55 to 70 with urothelial cancer.

V usage is TRBV28 and J usage is TRBJ2-1, with TRBD2 matching over 8 bases. Germline V gene lookup returns CDR1 MDHEN and CDR2 SYDVKM. The CDR3 contains 13 residues. Trimming took 5 bases from V and 8 from J; bases not matched to a gene: 5. CDR3 nucleotide sequence: TGTGCCAGCAGTCGGACTAGCTTGGATGAGCAGTTCTTC. Translated: CASSRTSLDEQFF.

This clone has more than one count but fewer than ten. The rearrangement joins TRBV4-2 to TRBJ2-1; tentatively, D is TRBD2 (6 bases). CDR1 LGHNA and CDR2 YNFKEQ come from the germline V gene. Between the trimmed V and J ends, which lost 0 bases and 9 bases, there was a span of 12 bases. The CDR3 runs 14 residues. The CDR3 is CASSQERGYGEQFF. The DNA for the CDR3 is TGTGCCAGCAGCCAAGAGCGGGGTTATGGTGAGCAGTTCTTC.

The CDR3 sequence: CASSALAGELVPPKTETQYF. DNA of the CDR3: TGTGCCAGCAGCGCCCTAGCGGGAGAATTGGTGCCCCCGAAGACGGAGACCCAGTACTTC. The chain employs TRBV9 and TRBJ2-5, with 10 positions matching TRBD2. The germline V gene encodes CDR1 SGDLS and CDR2 YYNGEE. V gave up 3 bases and J gave up 5 bases; unmatched junction bases: 22. The CDR3 has 20 amino acids.

This clone was picked up one time. The rearrangement links TRBV6-1 to TRBJ2-3; D call uncertain. Trimming removed 4 bases at V and 5 bases at J, with 7 bases between. Germline values: CDR1 MNHNS, CDR2 SASEGT. The CDR3 consists of 12 residues. The CDR3 nucleotides are TGTGCCAGCAGTGGTTCGGTAGATACGCAGTATTTT. Protein product: CASSGSVDTQYF.

This rearrangement joins TRBV30 to TRBJ1-5; possible D gene TRBD1, 5 bases. This CDR3 spans 15 amino acids. The germline CDR1 and CDR2 sequences are GTSNPN and SVGIG (reference sequence). Trimming cost V 2 bases and J 7 bases, with 18 bases left between them. The CDR3 DNA follows: TGTGCCTGGAGTCCACGGCCAGGGCTGAACCAGCCCCAGCATTTT. Its protein is CAWSPRPGLNQPQHF.

The genes are TRBV16 and TRBJ1-6; possible D gene TRBD1, 6 bases. V was shortened by 4 bases and J by 7 bases, with 23 bases between the two germline ends. The V gene's germline CDR1 is KGHSY and CDR2 FQNENV. The CDR3 has 18 residues. The CDR3 loop is CASSPNGGRGLPNSPLHF. The CDR3 bases are TGTGCCAGCAGCCCCAATGGGGGCCGAGGGCTACCGAATTCACCCCTCCACTTT.

V is TRBV4-2 and J is TRBJ2-2; 7 nucleotides align to TRBD2. Germline V gene sequence: CDR1 LGHNA, CDR2 YNFKEQ. The CDR3 sequence is 17 residues long. J gave up 2 bases and V 0 bases, and 6 bases lay outside the gene matches. This CDR3 reads CASSQELAGLNTGELFF. The CDR3 DNA reads TGTGCCAGCAGCCAAGAGTTGGCGGGACTAAACACCGGGGAGCTGTTTTTT.

This chain connects TRBV28 to TRBJ2-7, with 9 bases fitting TRBD2. The V gene's germline CDR1 is MDHEN and CDR2 SYDVKM. The CDR3 spans 13 residues. J gave up 3 bases and V 8 bases, and 5 bases lay outside the gene matches. CDR3 region: CASSGTSYYEQYF. The CDR3 DNA sequence: TGTGCCAGCTCCGGGACTAGCTACTACGAGCAGTACTTC.

The chain couples TRBV25-1 to TRBJ2-1, with TRBD1 identical over 9 bases. Germline-derived CDR1 and CDR2 are MGHDK and SYGVNS. The junction had 5 bases not matched to a gene; V was cut back by 3 bases and J by 5 bases. The CDR3 is made up of 15 amino acids. The DNA for the CDR3 is TGTGCCAGCAGTGAGACCGGGACAGGGAACAATGAGCAGTTCTTC. This sequence encodes CASSETGTGNNEQFF.